The 5 T cell receptor beta chains presented below share a single source sample, sequenced in a study of OX40 agonist ivuxolimab in advanced cancers. TCRdb keeps only in-frame clones here, not all; method: immunoSEQ multiplex PCR. The data show 40,000 to 60,000 clones, 85% to 90% seen once. Sequencing was performed on CD4+ or CD8+ T cells sorted from blood, taken in a trial of the OX40 agonist ivuxolimab. The receptor set was obtained from an adult with an advanced solid tumor such as melanoma, head and neck, liver or kidney cancer.

The chain carries TRBV27 and TRBJ1-6; the D is unclear. Trimming took 0 bases from V and 11 from J, leaving 8 bases between them. There are 13 residues in the CDR3. The germline gives CDR1 MNHEY, CDR2 SMNVEV (reference sequence). CDR3 loop: CASSLSSKAPLHF. CDR3 bases: TGTGCCAGCAGTTTATCTAGTAAGGCACCCCTCCACTTT.

This clone showed up just once. The V gene is TRBV29-1, the J gene TRBJ2-7; the D gene could be TRBD1 or TRBD2 (5 bases each). Germline V gene data show CDR1 as SQVTM and CDR2 as ANQGSEA. Trimming left V 3 bases short and J 5 bases short, with 8 bases between. This CDR3 has 11 residues. DNA of the CDR3: TGCAGCGTTGATACGGGGCACGAGCAGTACTTC. It is translated as CSVDTGHEQYF.

The chain uses TRBV10-2 and TRBJ1-1, with D tentatively TRBD1 (5 bases). Deletions cut 4 bases from V and 4 bases from J, with 22 bases between. The CDR3 covers 17 residues. Germline V gives CDR1 WSHSY, CDR2 SAAADI. As DNA, the CDR3 is TGCGCCAGCAGTGGCGGGGCCGGGACGGCTTGGGGCACTGAAGCTTTCTTT. Translating gives CASSGGAGTAWGTEAFF.

J is TRBJ2-7 and V is TRBV29-1, with D hard to call. V was shortened by 3 bases and J by 0 bases, with 6 bases between the two germline ends. This CDR3 has 12 amino acids. Germline V lookup: CDR1 SQVTM, CDR2 ANQGSEA. The DNA of the CDR3 is TGCAGCGTTGAGGGTGCCTCCTACGAGCAGTACTTC. Its protein is CSVEGASYEQYF.

The chain employs TRBV28 and TRBJ1-1, with D perhaps matching TRBD1 (5 bases). Germline-derived CDR1 and CDR2 are MDHEN and SYDVKM. The length of the CDR3 is 14 residues. CDR3 sequence: CASVGGNANTEAFF. CDR3 sequence (DNA): TGTGCTTCAGTCGGGGGTAACGCTAACACTGAAGCTTTCTTT.